What follows are 5 T cell receptor beta chains derived from one specimen sequenced in a study of cytomegalovirus exposure and HLA in healthy donors (dated by TCRdb to between 2016 and 2019). Library prep was done by the immunoSEQ multiplex PCR assay. TCRdb took this table from immuneACCESS and kept in-frame rearrangements with V and J called. Such tables lack part of the clones; where checked against another copy, unresolved V genes explain under half of the gap, and the rest is unexplained. The sample yields roughly 120,000 clones; roughly 94% were counted once. The biggest ten clones account for under 1.5% of the sample. Sequencing used PBMCs. These receptors came from a woman aged 18-35 years in good health and CMV-seronegative.

As for this clone: Other nucleotide sequences from this sample produce the same CDR3. CDR3 nucleotides: TGCGCCAGCAGCTTGGAACTAGCGGGAGTTGAGCAGTACTTC. Protein: CASSLELAGVEQYF. The V gene is TRBV5-1, the J gene TRBJ2-7; 11 nucleotides align to TRBD2. This CDR3 is built from 14 residues. CDR1 and CDR2 from the germline V gene are SGHRS and YFSETQ. V shed 0 bases, J shed 7 bases, and the junction held 3 bases outside the gene matches. The full variable domain, rest sourced from reference TRBV5-1 and TRBJ2-7, is KAGVTQTPRYLIKTRGQQVTLSCSPISGHRSVSWYQQTPGQGLQFLFEYFSETQRNKGNFPGRFSGRQFSNSRSEMNVSTLELGDSALYLCASSLELAGVEQYFGPGTRLTVT.

The genes are TRBV9 and TRBJ2-3, with 7 positions matching TRBD1. The germline gives CDR1 SGDLS, CDR2 YYNGEE. There are 18 residues in the CDR3. V lost 3 bases, J lost 3 bases, and 16 bases stayed unmatched. For the CDR3, the DNA is TGTGCCAGCAGCGGAACAATCATAGGACAGGTCTTAACAGATACGCAGTATTTT. Amino acid sequence: CASSGTIIGQVLTDTQYF.

The table lists this clone with a count of one. V and J are TRBV28 and TRBJ1-5; TRBD1 is a possible D gene (6 bases). Looked up from germline, CDR1 is MDHEN and CDR2 is SYDVKM. The CDR3 length is 15 residues. Trimming stripped 5 bases from V and 7 bases from J, with 18 bases between. The CDR3 DNA reads as TGTGCCAGCAGTGGGGGAAAAAGGACAGACCAGCCCCAGCATTTT. Its protein is CASSGGKRTDQPQHF.

The CDR3 protein is CASSQERFQRGRGTGELFF. The CDR3 nucleotides are TGCGCCAGCAGCCAAGAGAGATTTCAGCGGGGACGGGGAACCGGGGAGCTGTTTTTT. V gene TRBV4-1 combines with J gene TRBJ2-2, with 7 bases fitting TRBD2. This CDR3 has 19 residues. With 0 bases clipped from V and 5 bases from J, the junction kept 15 bases outside the gene matches. Per the germline V gene, CDR1 is MGHRA and CDR2 is YSYEKL.

This clone has a single count. This chain links TRBV5-1 with TRBJ2-7; D possibly corresponds to TRBD1 (5 bases). CDR3 length: 13 amino acids. Germline V gene sequence: CDR1 SGHRS, CDR2 YFSETQ. V gave up 2 bases and J gave up 3 bases, with 9 bases separating them. Written as DNA, the CDR3 is TGCGCCAGCAGCTTAAGGACAAGCTACGAGCAGTACTTC. Translated: CASSLRTSYEQYF.